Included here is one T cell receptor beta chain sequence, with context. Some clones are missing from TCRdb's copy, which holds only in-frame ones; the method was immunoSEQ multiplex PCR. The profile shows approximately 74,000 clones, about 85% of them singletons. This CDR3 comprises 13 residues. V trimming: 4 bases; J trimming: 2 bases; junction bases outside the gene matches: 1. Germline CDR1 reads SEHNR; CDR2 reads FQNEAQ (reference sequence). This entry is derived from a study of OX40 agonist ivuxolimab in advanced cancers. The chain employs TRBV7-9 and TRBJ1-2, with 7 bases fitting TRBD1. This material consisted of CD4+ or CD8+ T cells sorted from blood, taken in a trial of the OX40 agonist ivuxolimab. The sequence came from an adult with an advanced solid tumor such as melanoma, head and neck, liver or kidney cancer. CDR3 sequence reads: CASSSGQNYGYTF. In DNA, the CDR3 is TGTGCCAGCAGCTCGGGACAGAACTATGGCTACACCTTC.